This is a list of T cell receptor beta chains from one sample in a study of CD8+ T cells in alopecia areata. TCRdb's table, derived via immunoSEQ multiplex PCR, lists solely in-frame clones and lacks some. The data contain some 130,000 clones, about 47% of them singletons. The sequenced sample was CD8+ T cells sorted from blood, obtained at week 0. All receptors derive from a human donor with alopecia areata. The CDR3 runs from the conserved cysteine through the conserved F or W. A D gene is named only where the DNA matches it firmly. Some rows mark clone size as missing; the rest say once, few, many or name a class of expanded clone.

abundance: NA; d_gene: NA; v_gene: TRBV30; j_gene: TRBJ1-6; CDR3nt: TGTGCCTGGAGTGTGGCCGGGGCCTATAATTCACCCCTCCACTTT; CDR3aa: CAWSVAGAYNSPLHF
abundance: NA; d_gene: NA; v_gene: TRBV30; j_gene: TRBJ1-2; CDR3nt: TGTGCCTGGAGCGAGGGGGATGGCTACACCTTC; CDR3aa: CAWSEGDGYTF
abundance: NA; d_gene: NA; v_gene: TRBV9; j_gene: TRBJ2-7; CDR3nt: TGTGCCAGCAGCCACGCGGCAGGAGCCTACGAGCAGTACTTC; CDR3aa: CASSHAAGAYEQYF
abundance: NA; d_gene: TRBD2; v_gene: TRBV7-9; j_gene: TRBJ2-5; CDR3nt: TGTGCCAGCAGCTGGGGACTAGCGGGGGGGCCGAGGCTGGAGACCCAGTACTTC; CDR3aa: CASSWGLAGGPRLETQYF
abundance: NA; d_gene: NA; v_gene: TRBV30; j_gene: TRBJ1-2; CDR3nt: TGTGCCTGGAGTGTATTGGTTGCTTCTGGCTACACCTTC; CDR3aa: CAWSVLVASGYTF
abundance: NA; d_gene: TRBD1; v_gene: TRBV14; j_gene: TRBJ2-7; CDR3nt: TGTGCCAGCAGCCAAGCAGGGGGCGCTTCCTACGAGCAGTACTTC; CDR3aa: CASSQAGGASYEQYF
abundance: few; d_gene: NA; v_gene: TRBV23-1; j_gene: TRBJ1-5; CDR3nt: TGCGCCAGCAGTCAATCGGGGGGGAGATATTATCAGCCCCAGCATTTT; CDR3aa: CASSQSGGRYYQPQHF
abundance: NA; d_gene: NA; v_gene: TRBV6-5; j_gene: TRBJ2-2; CDR3nt: TGTGCCAGCAGTTCATTTGGGGGCACCGGGGAGCTGTTTTTT; CDR3aa: CASSSFGGTGELFF
abundance: NA; d_gene: TRBD1; v_gene: TRBV5-6; j_gene: TRBJ2-1; CDR3nt: TGTGCCAGCAGCTTAGGGGGGACAGGGAGCTCCTACAATGAGCAGTTCTTC; CDR3aa: CASSLGGTGSSYNEQFF
abundance: NA; d_gene: TRBD2; v_gene: TRBV5-1; j_gene: TRBJ2-3; CDR3nt: TGCGCCAGCAGCTTCACAGCGGGGGGGCCCATGGATACGCAGTATTTT; CDR3aa: CASSFTAGGPMDTQYF
abundance: NA; d_gene: NA; v_gene: TRBV9; j_gene: TRBJ1-1; CDR3nt: TGTGCCAGCAGCGTAAACCCCTTTGCGGGGAACACTGAAGCTTTCTTT; CDR3aa: CASSVNPFAGNTEAFF
abundance: NA; d_gene: TRBD1; v_gene: TRBV29-1; j_gene: TRBJ1-1; CDR3nt: TGCAGCGTAGACTCTACAGGGGTAAACACTGAAGCTTTCTTT; CDR3aa: CSVDSTGVNTEAFF
abundance: NA; d_gene: TRBD1; v_gene: TRBV29-1; j_gene: TRBJ2-1; CDR3nt: TGCAGCGTTGAAGACAAGACAGGGGGCAAGTTCTTC; CDR3aa: CSVEDKTGGKFF
abundance: few; d_gene: TRBD1; v_gene: TRBV30; j_gene: TRBJ1-2; CDR3nt: TGTGCCTGGAGTACCCAGGGGGCCGGGGGCTACACCTTC; CDR3aa: CAWSTQGAGGYTF
abundance: NA; d_gene: TRBD1; v_gene: TRBV2; j_gene: TRBJ2-3; CDR3nt: TGTGCCAGCAGCAACCGGGACAGGGGGCGCACAGATACGCAGTATTTT; CDR3aa: CASSNRDRGRTDTQYF
abundance: NA; d_gene: TRBD1; v_gene: TRBV16; j_gene: TRBJ1-1; CDR3nt: TGTGCCAGCAGCCCACCGGGACAGCATATTGAAGCTTTCTTT; CDR3aa: CASSPPGQHIEAFF
abundance: NA; d_gene: NA; v_gene: TRBV9; j_gene: TRBJ2-2; CDR3nt: TGTGCCAGCAGCGTAGCCCACGGAGGGGAGCTGTTTTTT; CDR3aa: CASSVAHGGELFF
abundance: NA; d_gene: NA; v_gene: TRBV29-1; j_gene: TRBJ2-7; CDR3nt: TGCAGCGTTGCGGAGGGACCCAACCGGTACTTC; CDR3aa: CSVAEGPNRYF
abundance: NA; d_gene: NA; v_gene: TRBV15; j_gene: TRBJ1-5; CDR3nt: TGTGCCACCAGCGCGCATATGGGCAATCAGCCCCAGCATTTT; CDR3aa: CATSAHMGNQPQHF
abundance: NA; d_gene: TRBD1; v_gene: TRBV5-4; j_gene: TRBJ2-3; CDR3nt: TGTGCCAGCAGCTATGAGAGGGGGCCAGATACGCAGTATTTT; CDR3aa: CASSYERGPDTQYF
abundance: NA; d_gene: NA; v_gene: TRBV29-1; j_gene: TRBJ1-1; CDR3nt: TGCAGCGTGTGGGCCACGAACACTGAAGCTTTCTTT; CDR3aa: CSVWATNTEAFF
abundance: few; d_gene: NA; v_gene: TRBV15; j_gene: TRBJ1-6; CDR3nt: TGTGCCACCAGCAGGCCCCAAGGGGGGAGGGATTCACCCCTCCACTTT; CDR3aa: CATSRPQGGRDSPLHF
abundance: NA; d_gene: NA; v_gene: TRBV7-9; j_gene: TRBJ2-7; CDR3nt: TGTGCCAGCAGCTTAGACGAGGGATACGAGCAGTACTTC; CDR3aa: CASSLDEGYEQYF
abundance: few; d_gene: TRBD2; v_gene: TRBV30; j_gene: TRBJ2-1; CDR3nt: TGTGCCTGGAGTGTAAGAGCGGGACATGAGCAGTTCTTC; CDR3aa: CAWSVRAGHEQFF
abundance: NA; d_gene: NA; v_gene: TRBV7-9; j_gene: TRBJ2-1; CDR3nt: TGTGCCAGCAGCTCCCGGGACAACTACAATGAGCAGTTCTTC; CDR3aa: CASSSRDNYNEQFF
abundance: few; d_gene: TRBD1; v_gene: TRBV29-1; j_gene: TRBJ1-1; CDR3nt: TGCAGCGTTCTGACAGGGGGGAACACTGAAGCTTTCTTT; CDR3aa: CSVLTGGNTEAFF
abundance: NA; d_gene: NA; v_gene: TRBV9; j_gene: TRBJ2-1; CDR3nt: TGTGCCAGCAGCGTCCTGACGGGGACCTCCTACAATGAGCAGTTCTTC; CDR3aa: CASSVLTGTSYNEQFF
abundance: NA; d_gene: NA; v_gene: TRBV6-5; j_gene: TRBJ2-7; CDR3nt: TGTGCCAGCAGCCATGACCCTTACGAGCAGTACTTC; CDR3aa: CASSHDPYEQYF
abundance: few; d_gene: NA; v_gene: TRBV10-3; j_gene: TRBJ1-1; CDR3nt: TGTGCCATCAGTGAGTCGATTACGACACCGAACACTGAAGCTTTCTTT; CDR3aa: CAISESITTPNTEAFF
abundance: few; d_gene: NA; v_gene: TRBV29-1; j_gene: TRBJ1-2; CDR3nt: TGCAGCGTTGAGGATAATGGCTACACCTTC; CDR3aa: CSVEDNGYTF
abundance: few; d_gene: NA; v_gene: TRBV5-1; j_gene: TRBJ1-1; CDR3nt: TGCGCCAGCAGCGGACAAGCCCCTCGGGGATCAGAAGCTTTCTTT; CDR3aa: CASSGQAPRGSEAFF
abundance: NA; d_gene: TRBD1; v_gene: TRBV5-1; j_gene: TRBJ1-1; CDR3nt: TGCGCCAGCACGCTGGGGGGACAGGCCTTTGAAGCTTTCTTT; CDR3aa: CASTLGGQAFEAFF
abundance: NA; d_gene: NA; v_gene: TRBV7-9; j_gene: TRBJ1-6; CDR3nt: TGTGCCAGCAGACCAGGGGTAGGGTCCTATAATTCACCCCTCCACTTT; CDR3aa: CASRPGVGSYNSPLHF
abundance: once; d_gene: NA; v_gene: TRBV5-6; j_gene: TRBJ2-7; CDR3nt: TGTGCCAGCACCTTGGGGGACACGGTGACCTACGAGCAGTACTTC; CDR3aa: CASTLGDTVTYEQYF
abundance: NA; d_gene: NA; v_gene: TRBV4-2; j_gene: TRBJ2-7; CDR3nt: TGTGCCAGCAGCGATATACAGACCTACGAGCAGTACTTC; CDR3aa: CASSDIQTYEQYF
abundance: NA; d_gene: NA; v_gene: TRBV15; j_gene: TRBJ1-2; CDR3nt: TGTGCCACCAGCAGAGATCGGGGGCCTATGCTAAACTATGGCTACACCTTC; CDR3aa: CATSRDRGPMLNYGYTF
abundance: NA; d_gene: NA; v_gene: TRBV7-7; j_gene: TRBJ2-5; CDR3nt: TGTGCTAGCAGCTTAGCCCCGGACATTCAAGAGACCCAGTACTTC; CDR3aa: CASSLAPDIQETQYF